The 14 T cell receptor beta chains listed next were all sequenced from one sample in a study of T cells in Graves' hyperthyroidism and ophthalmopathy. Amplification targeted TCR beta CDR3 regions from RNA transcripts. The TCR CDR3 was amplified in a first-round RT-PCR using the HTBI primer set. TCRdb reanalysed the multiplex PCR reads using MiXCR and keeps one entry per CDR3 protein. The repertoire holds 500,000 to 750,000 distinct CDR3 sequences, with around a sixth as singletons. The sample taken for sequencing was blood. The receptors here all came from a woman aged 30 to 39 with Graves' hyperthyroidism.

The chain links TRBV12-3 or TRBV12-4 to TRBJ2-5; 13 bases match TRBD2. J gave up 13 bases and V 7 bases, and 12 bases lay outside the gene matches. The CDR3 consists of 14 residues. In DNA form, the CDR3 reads TGTGCCAGCACCACGACTAGCGGGAGGTCCGTTTTGTACTTC. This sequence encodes CASTTTSGRSVLYF.

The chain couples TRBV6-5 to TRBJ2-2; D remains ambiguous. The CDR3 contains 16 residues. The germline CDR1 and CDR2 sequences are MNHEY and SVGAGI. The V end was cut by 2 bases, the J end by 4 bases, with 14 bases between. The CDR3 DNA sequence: TGTGCCAGCAGTTACCGGCCTTTGACGGGCACCGGGGAGCTGTTTTTT. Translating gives CASSYRPLTGTGELFF.

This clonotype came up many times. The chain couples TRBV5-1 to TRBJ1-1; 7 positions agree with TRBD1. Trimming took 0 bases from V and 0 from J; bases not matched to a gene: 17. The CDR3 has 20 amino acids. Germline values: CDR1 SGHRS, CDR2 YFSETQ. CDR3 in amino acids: CASSLAQFRQGGILNTEAFF. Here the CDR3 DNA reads TGCGCCAGCAGCTTGGCCCAATTTCGACAGGGAGGGATCTTGAACACTGAAGCTTTCTTT.

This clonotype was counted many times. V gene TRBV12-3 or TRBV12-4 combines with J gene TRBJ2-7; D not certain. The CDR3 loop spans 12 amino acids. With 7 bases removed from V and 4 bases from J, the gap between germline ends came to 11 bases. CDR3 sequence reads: CASTLGPYEQYF. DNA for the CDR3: TGTGCCAGCACCCTGGGCCCATACGAGCAGTACTTC.

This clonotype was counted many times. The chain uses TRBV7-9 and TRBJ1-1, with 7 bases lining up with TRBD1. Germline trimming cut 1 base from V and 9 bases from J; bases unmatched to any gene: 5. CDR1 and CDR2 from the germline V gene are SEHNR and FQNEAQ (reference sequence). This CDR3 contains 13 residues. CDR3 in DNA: TGTGCCAGCAGCTTAGTTGGGACAGAAAAAGCTTTCTTT. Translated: CASSLVGTEKAFF. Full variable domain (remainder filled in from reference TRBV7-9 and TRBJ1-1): DTGVSQNPRHKITKRGQNVTFRCDPISEHNRLYWYRQTLGQGPEFLTYFQNEAQLEKSRLLSDRFSAERPKGSFSTLEIQRTEQGDSAMYLCASSLVGTEKAFFGQGTRLTVV.

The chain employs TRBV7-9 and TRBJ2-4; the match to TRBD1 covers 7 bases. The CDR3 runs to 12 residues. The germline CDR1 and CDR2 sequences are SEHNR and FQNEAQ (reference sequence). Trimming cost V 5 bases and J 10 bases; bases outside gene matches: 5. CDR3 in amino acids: CASSPTRGIQYF. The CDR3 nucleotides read TGTGCCAGCAGCCCAACCAGGGGGATTCAGTACTTC. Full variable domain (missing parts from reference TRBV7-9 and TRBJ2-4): DTGVSQNPRHKITKRGQNVTFRCDPISEHNRLYWYRQTLGQGPEFLTYFQNEAQLEKSRLLSDRFSAERPKGSFSTLEIQRTEQGDSAMYLCASSPTRGIQYFGAGTRLSVL.

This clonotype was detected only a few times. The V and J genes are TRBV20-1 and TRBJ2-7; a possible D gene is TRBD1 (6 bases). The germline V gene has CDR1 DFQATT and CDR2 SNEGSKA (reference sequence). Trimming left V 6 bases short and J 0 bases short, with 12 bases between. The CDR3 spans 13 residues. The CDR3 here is CSARQGNSYEQYF. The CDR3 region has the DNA TGCAGTGCCCGTCAGGGGAACTCCTACGAGCAGTACTTC.

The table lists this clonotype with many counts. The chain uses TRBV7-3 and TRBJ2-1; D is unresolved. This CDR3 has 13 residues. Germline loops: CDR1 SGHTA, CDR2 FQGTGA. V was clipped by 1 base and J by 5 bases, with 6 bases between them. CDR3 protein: CASSLKRDNEQFF. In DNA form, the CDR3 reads TGTGCCAGCAGCTTAAAACGGGACAATGAGCAGTTCTTC.

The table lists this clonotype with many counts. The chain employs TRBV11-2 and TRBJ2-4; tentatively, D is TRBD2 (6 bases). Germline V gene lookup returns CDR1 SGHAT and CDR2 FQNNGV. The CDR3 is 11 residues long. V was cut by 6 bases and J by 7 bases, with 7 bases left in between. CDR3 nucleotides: TGTGCCAGCAGGGAGGGTAACATTCAGTACTTC. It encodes CASREGNIQYF. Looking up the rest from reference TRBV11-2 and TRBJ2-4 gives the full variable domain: EAGVAQSPRYKIIEKRQSVAFWCNPISGHATLYWYQQILGQGPKLLIQFQNNGVVDDSQLPKDRFSAERLKGVDSTLKIQPAKLEDSAVYLCASREGNIQYFGAGTRLSVL.

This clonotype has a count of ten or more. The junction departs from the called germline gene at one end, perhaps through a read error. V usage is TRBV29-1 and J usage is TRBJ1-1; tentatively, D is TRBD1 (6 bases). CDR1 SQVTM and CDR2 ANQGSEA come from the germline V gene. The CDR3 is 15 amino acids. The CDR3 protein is CSVDQSAGVNSEAFF. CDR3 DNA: TGCAGCGTTGACCAATCGGCAGGGGTGAACAGTGAAGCTTTCTTT.

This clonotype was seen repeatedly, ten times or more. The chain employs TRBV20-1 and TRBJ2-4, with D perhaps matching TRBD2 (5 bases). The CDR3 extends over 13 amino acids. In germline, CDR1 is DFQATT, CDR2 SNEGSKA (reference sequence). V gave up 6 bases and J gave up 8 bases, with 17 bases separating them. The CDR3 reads CSAILAWGDIQYF. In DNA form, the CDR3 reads TGCAGTGCCATTCTAGCTTGGGGTGACATTCAGTACTTC.

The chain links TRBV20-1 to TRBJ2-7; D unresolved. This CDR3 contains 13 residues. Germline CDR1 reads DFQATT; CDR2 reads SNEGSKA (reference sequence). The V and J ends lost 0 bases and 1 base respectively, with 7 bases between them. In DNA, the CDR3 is TGCAGTGCTAGAGACGGGCAGTCCTACGAGCAGTACTTC. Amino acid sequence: CSARDGQSYEQYF.

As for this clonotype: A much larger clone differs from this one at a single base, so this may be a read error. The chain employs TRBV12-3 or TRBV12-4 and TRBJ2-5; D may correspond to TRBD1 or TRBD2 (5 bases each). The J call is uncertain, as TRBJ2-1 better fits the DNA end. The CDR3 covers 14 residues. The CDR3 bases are TGTGCCAGCAGTTTCGGGACCCAGCTTGAGACCCAGTTCTTC. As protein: CASSFGTQLETQFF.

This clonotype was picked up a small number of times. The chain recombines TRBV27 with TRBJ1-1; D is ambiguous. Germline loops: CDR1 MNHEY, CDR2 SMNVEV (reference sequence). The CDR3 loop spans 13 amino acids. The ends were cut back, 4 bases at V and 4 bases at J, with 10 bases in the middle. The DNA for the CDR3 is TGTGCCAGCAGTTCTACGGTAGGCACTGAAGCTTTCTTT. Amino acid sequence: CASSSTVGTEAFF.